This TCR beta chain was identified in a study of cytomegalovirus exposure and HLA in healthy donors. Notes on the study in general: The study found most TCR sequences rare, yet found some public TCRs in many donors.

The method was immunoSEQ multiplex PCR; TCRdb's version includes in-frame clones alone and lacks a portion of them. The table lists over 250,000 clones, roughly 85% of them singletons. Notes on this clone: Antigen specificity is unknown.

Per the germline V gene, CDR1 is SGHAT and CDR2 is FQDESV (reference sequence). CDR3 length equals 16 residues. The junction had 7 bases not matched to a gene; V was cut back by 4 bases and J by 0 bases. Sequenced input: PBMCs. This receptor was identified in a woman aged 18-29 years in good health and CMV-seronegative. The chain combines TRBV11-1 with TRBJ2-7, with 9 bases that match TRBD1. The CDR3 protein is CASSSQGATLSYEQYF. In nucleotides, the CDR3 is TGTGCCAGCAGCTCACAGGGGGCTACCCTCTCCTACGAGCAGTACTTC.